This entry concerns a single TCR beta chain. Its cognate antigen is unknown. One end of the junction does not line up with germline, which may come from a read error. The authors ran a second PCR of roughly 6 to 11 cycles using a sample-barcoded 5' primer and a J-beta primer mix. Each cDNA molecule received a tag from a template-switch adaptor that had 12 random nucleotides. From the 5' RACE reads, TCRdb called clonotypes with MiXCR, one entry per CDR3 protein. The sample records 1,500,000 or so distinct CDR3 sequences, roughly 60% being singletons. These data come from a study of blood T cells in healthy people across ages. Across the study: Per two T cells, template switching captured roughly one barcoded beta molecule. Study observations and caveats: Measured against age, TCR beta diversity per million T cells decreased in a roughly linear manner.

The CDR3 length is 14 residues. Germline V gene data show CDR1 as MNHEY and CDR2 as SVGEGT. The specimen was blood. The clonotype originates from a man between 18 and 35 years old in good health. The chain couples TRBV6-2 or TRBV6-3 to TRBJ2-3, with TRBD1 as a possible D gene (6 bases). CDR3 residues: CASSYYRDRNTQYF. CDR3 sequence (DNA): TGTGCCAGCAGCTACTACAGGGATAGGAATACGCAGTATTTT.